This T cell receptor (beta chain) derives from a study of OX40 agonist ivuxolimab in advanced cancers. Turning to the study itself: As their treatment, patients were administered ivuxolimab, an agonistic anti-OX40 (CD134) antibody.

Germline trimming cut 5 bases from V and 4 bases from J; bases unmatched to any gene: 7. CDR1 SEHNR and CDR2 FQNEAQ come from the germline V gene (reference sequence). This CDR3 is 14 amino acids long. In the case of this clone: The antigen remains unidentified.

Broader study findings: Relative to CD4+ cells, CD8+ T cells on average had more expanded clones.

Profiling relied on immunoSEQ multiplex PCR, and the TCRdb table lists in-frame clones only, not all of them. The sample lists 35,000 to 50,000 clones, about 90% occurring once. The TCR originated in an adult with an advanced solid tumor such as melanoma, head and neck, liver or kidney cancer. The rearrangement uses TRBV7-9 and TRBJ2-7; 8 bases are a match to TRBD1. Here the sequenced sample was CD4+ or CD8+ T cells sorted from blood, taken in a trial of the OX40 agonist ivuxolimab. CDR3 protein: CASSPRTGSYEQYF. CDR3 coding DNA: TGTGCCAGCAGCCCCCGGACAGGGTCTTACGAGCAGTACTTC. Together with reference TRBV7-9 and TRBJ2-7, the CDR3 gives the full variable domain: DTGVSQNPRHKITKRGQNVTFRCDPISEHNRLYWYRQTLGQGPEFLTYFQNEAQLEKSRLLSDRFSAERPKGSFSTLEIQRTEQGDSAMYLCASSPRTGSYEQYFGPGTRLTVT.